This TCR beta chain was recovered during a study of CD8 T cells in Susac syndrome. Germline values: CDR1 LGHNA, CDR2 YSLEER. Trimming took 0 bases from V and 0 from J; bases not matched to a gene: 1. The CDR3 runs to 16 residues. RNA totalling about 0.45 to 1 ug underwent reverse transcription with random hexamers. Multiplex immunoSEQ PCR targeted 54 Vbeta and 13 Jbeta TCR beta segments. TCRdb used MiXCR to reprocess the immunoSEQ multiplex PCR reads, holding one entry per CDR3 protein. The sample shows roughly 100,000 distinct CDR3 sequences, roughly 94% of them seen only once. This clonotype has only a few counts. TEMRA cells were FACS-enriched, unlike CD8+ and CD4+ T cells, which were negatively isolated.

The receptor was derived from a human donor with Susac syndrome. V is TRBV4-3 and J is TRBJ2-3; 9 nucleotides agree with TRBD1. The sequenced material came from CD4+ T cells from PBMCs. CDR3 nucleotides: TGCGCCAGCAGCCAAGAGGACAGGGGAAGCACAGATACGCAGTATTTT. It encodes CASSQEDRGSTDTQYF.